Reported below is one T cell receptor beta chain. What this receptor recognizes is not known. The record has no base qualities; no much larger clone is one base away. This specimen comes from a study of T cell responses to AZD1222 COVID-19 vaccine (dated by TCRdb to about 2021). With respect to the entire study: A total of 233 trial participants underwent TCR sequencing, of whom about 210 had received two doses of AZD1222 and roughly 26 had received two doses of the MenACWY control vaccine. Trial participants were enrolled by age into 18-55, 56-69 and 70-plus year subgroups, with roughly 160, 29 and 62 TCR-sequenced participants respectively. The paper's findings and limits, for the study overall: Nearly half of unique spike-specific TCRs reportedly recognized epitopes outside regions mutated in the B.1.351 and B.1.1.7 variants. Conclusions about previously exposed vaccinees are limited because only six or seven AZD1222 recipients were SARS-CoV-2 seropositive at baseline. After two AZD1222 doses, spike-specific TCR breadth and depth were significantly higher than at day 0 and than in MenACWY recipients. In the small 56-69-year group, the increase in depth fell short of significance, most likely because of low power. Participants were mostly white British, with more females than males. The authors suggested clonal diversity may have been underestimated. CD4 TCRs associated with the vaccine covered the entire spike protein, and the dominant responses were in regions 160-218 and 743-854. Because no samples from the day 14 peak response were available, repertoires could be characterized only after the peak T cell response.

Interpreted using the paper, the time point label stands for: about 28 days (+/-7) after the second vaccine dose. AZD1222 recipients with second doses at about 4 weeks or about 12 weeks were pooled, because spike-specific TCR depth and breadth did not differ between schedules. Vaccinee samples were obtained from the UK trials COV001 and COV002, which included a single-blind randomized controlled phase 2/3 trial of AZD1222 (ChAdOx1 nCoV-19) in healthy adults. For TCRbeta chain sequencing, PBMC samples from trial participants were taken at day 0 and at day 28 after the second dose. The CDR3 regions of human TCRbeta chains were analyzed by immunosequencing. In the source study's methods: Repertoire TCRs were matched against a reference library of SARS-CoV-2-specific TCRs generated with the MIRA antigen-specificity platform. Breadth was defined as the fraction of unique TCRs that were SARS-CoV-2-associated, and depth was defined as the fraction of total T cells that were SARS-CoV-2-associated. Using the MIRA data, each spike-specific TCR was assigned both to the spike region to which the TCR was reactive and to a CD4 or CD8 class. Log10-transformed breadth and depth values were compared by one-way ANOVA with Sidak's multiple comparisons tests. TCRdb carries this immuneACCESS record with in-frame sequences only. Its versions omit some clonotypes, under half of them owing to an unresolved V gene in the studies checked, with the rest unexplained. The DNA gave D and trimming, while V, J and clone size come from that table. Recorded for this sample are more than 70,000 clones; more than 85% of them occurred a single time. The ten top clones hold 28% of the sample.

The CDR3 spans 13 residues, from the cysteine through the phenylalanine. The retained sequence is limited to the CDR3, 39 bases, with the frame set at the first base. In the germline V gene (reference sequence), CDR1 corresponds to MNHEY and CDR2 to SMNVEV. V has 3 bases trimmed and J has 6 bases trimmed; junction bases matching no gene number 1. The sequence derives from an adult who received the AZD1222 COVID-19 vaccine. The sequence joins TRBV27 to TRBJ2-2, and 7 junctional nucleotides match TRBD2. Sequences were derived from peripheral blood, sampled 28 days after the second AZD1222 dose. The sequenced DNA: TGTGCCAGCAGTTTCAGCGGGGCCGGGGAGCTGTTTTTT. Translated, this gives CASSFSGAGELFF.